The 24 T cell receptor beta chains below come from one sample, sequenced in a study of cytomegalovirus exposure and HLA in healthy donors. Primers: 60 Vbeta forward and 13 Jbeta reverse. Data came from immunoSEQ multiplex PCR; TCRdb stores just in-frame clones and leaves some out. The table shows approximately 70,000 clones, with about 71% occurring only once. Specimen: PBMCs. The receptors stem from a man aged 55 to 70 in good health and CMV-seropositive.

Of note for this clone: Within the sample, other DNA sequences also encode this same CDR3. This chain uses TRBV27 with TRBJ2-7, with D maybe TRBD2 (6 bases). This CDR3 comprises 16 residues. V lost 3 bases to trimming and J lost 0 bases, with 15 bases between them. Germline CDR1 MNHEY, CDR2 SMNVEV (reference sequence). The CDR3 sequence: CASSLGGGVFSYEQYF. For the CDR3, the DNA is TGTGCCAGCAGTTTGGGCGGCGGGGTGTTCTCCTACGAGCAGTACTTC.

CDR3 nucleotides: TGTGCTAGTGGTTCCCCCGGGACAGGGGAAGGCAATCAGCCCCAGCATTTT. Translating it yields CASGSPGTGEGNQPQHF. V gene TRBV12-5 combines with J gene TRBJ1-5, with 10 bases identical to TRBD1. The CDR3 runs to 17 residues. The germline V gene has CDR1 LGHNT and CDR2 FRNRAP. V gave up 4 bases and J gave up 2 bases; unmatched junction bases: 8.

The chain combines TRBV9 with TRBJ1-2; no firm D call. The CDR3 spans 16 residues. Germline values: CDR1 SGDLS, CDR2 YYNGEE. V was pared by 0 bases and J by 2 bases, with 14 bases between. The DNA for the CDR3 is TGTGCCAGCAGCGTAGGCGGCCACACTTCCAACTATGGCTACACCTTC. Translating gives CASSVGGHTSNYGYTF.

This rearrangement joins TRBV2 to TRBJ1-3; a weak D match, TRBD1 (6 bases). Deletions cut 6 bases from V and 0 bases from J, with 21 bases between. The CDR3 contains 18 residues. CDR1 and CDR2 (germline): SNHLY, FYNNEI. The CDR3 sequence is CASSLPGTPKSSGNTIYF. The CDR3 DNA reads TGTGCCAGCAGCCTCCCCGGGACACCGAAGAGCTCTGGAAACACCATATATTTT.

There are a few counts of this clone. The chain combines TRBV4-1 with TRBJ1-6; 8 bases match TRBD1. Germline CDR1 MGHRA, CDR2 YSYEKL. With V trimmed by 3 bases and J by 7 bases, 5 bases remained unmatched. The CDR3 sequence is 15 residues long. The CDR3 here is CASSQDRAGNSPLHF. In DNA form, the CDR3 reads TGCGCCAGCAGCCAGGACAGGGCCGGGAATTCACCCCTCCACTTT.

The V gene is TRBV13, the J gene TRBJ2-7; possible D gene TRBD1, 5 bases. V was cut by 5 bases and J by 2 bases, with 13 bases left in between. CDR1 is PRHDT, CDR2 FYEKMQ, per germline (reference sequence). This CDR3 has 14 residues. Here the CDR3 reads CASSPPGIPYEQYF. DNA of the CDR3: TGTGCCAGCAGCCCCCCAGGGATCCCCTACGAGCAGTACTTC.

The CDR3 reads CATSRDGGAHEQFF. As DNA, the CDR3 is TGTGCCACCAGCAGAGATGGAGGGGCGCATGAGCAGTTCTTC. The rearrangement uses TRBV15 and TRBJ2-1, with D perhaps TRBD2 (6 bases). Per the germline V gene, CDR1 is LNHNV and CDR2 is YYDKDF (reference sequence). The CDR3 consists of 14 residues. V shed 0 bases and J shed 8 bases, with 11 bases lying between them.

The rearrangement joins TRBV7-8 to TRBJ2-7, with 9 bases matching TRBD1. V gave up 5 bases and J gave up 3 bases; unmatched junction bases: 8. The germline V gene encodes CDR1 SGHVS and CDR2 FQNEAQ. The CDR3 sequence is 15 residues long. In DNA, the CDR3 is TGTGCCAGCAGCCTCACCGGGACAGGGATCTACGAGCAGTACTTC. This encodes CASSLTGTGIYEQYF.

V gene TRBV7-9 combines with J gene TRBJ2-2; possibly TRBD1 for D (5 bases). This CDR3 is 15 amino acids long. Germline V gene data show CDR1 as SEHNR and CDR2 as FQNEAQ (reference sequence). V was trimmed by 1 base and J by 6 bases, leaving 12 bases between them. The DNA for the CDR3 is TGTGCCAGCAGCTTAGGGACATGGGATTCCGGGGAGCTGTTTTTT. It yields the protein CASSLGTWDSGELFF.

V and J are TRBV21-1 and TRBJ1-2; the DNA was not used to check the table's D call, TRBD1. TRBV21-1 is deemed a pseudogene. This CDR3 has 15 amino acids. The CDR3 reads CASDLRGRGLGGYTF. CDR3 DNA: TGTGCCAGCGACCTGAGGGGCAGGGGGCTGGGGGGCTACACCTTC.

The V call is TRBV11-3, the J call TRBJ2-5; D remains unclear. V lost 4 bases and J 2 bases, leaving 5 bases between the germline ends. CDR3 size: 12 residues. Germline V CDR1 and CDR2: SGHNT, YENEEA. CDR3 amino acids: CASSSEQETQYF. The CDR3 DNA reads TGTGCCAGCAGCTCGGAGCAAGAGACCCAGTACTTC.

The chain uses TRBV27 and TRBJ2-1, with D possibly TRBD2 on 5 matching bases. Deletions cut 5 bases from V and 7 bases from J, with 9 bases between. Germline CDR1 reads MNHEY; CDR2 reads SMNVEV (reference sequence). This CDR3 region has 12 residues. In nucleotides, the CDR3 is TGTGCCAGCAGTCTCCGGGGTAATGAGCAGTTCTTC. It specifies CASSLRGNEQFF.

This clone was picked up a small number of times. CDR3 in DNA: TGTGCCAGCACAAGGACTGTGAGTGGAAACACCATATATTTT. Its translation is CASTRTVSGNTIYF. The chain has TRBV18 and TRBJ1-3; no definite D call. Trimming shortened V by 8 bases and J by 3 bases, and 14 bases separated the two germline ends. Germline CDR1 reads KGHSH; CDR2 reads LQKENI. This CDR3 has 14 residues.

This clone has just one count. This chain uses TRBV5-1 with TRBJ2-6; 10 bases map to TRBD1. The J segment lost 4 bases and the V segment lost 4 bases, leaving 17 bases of the junction unmatched. Germline-derived CDR1 and CDR2 are SGHRS and YFSETQ. There are 20 residues in the CDR3. The CDR3 sequence: CASSGLAGTGEITGANVLTF. The CDR3 region has the DNA TGCGCCAGCAGCGGACTGGCAGGGACAGGGGAAATCACGGGGGCCAACGTCCTGACTTTC.

The chain recombines TRBV18 with TRBJ2-3, with 9 bases lining up with TRBD2. The V gene end was trimmed by 3 bases and the J gene end by 1 base; junction bases not matched to a gene: 17. Germline values: CDR1 KGHSH, CDR2 LQKENI. The CDR3 runs to 20 residues. The CDR3 sequence: CASSPILVGPSGAGTDTQYF. As DNA, the CDR3 is TGTGCCAGCTCACCGATCCTCGTAGGTCCTAGCGGGGCCGGCACAGATACGCAGTATTTT.

The count of this clone is one. J is TRBJ2-6 and V is TRBV5-4, with D perhaps TRBD2 (5 bases). The CDR3 length is 15 residues. Trimming took off 6 bases at V and 2 bases at J, with 12 bases between the two ends. The germline gives CDR1 SGHNT, CDR2 YYREEE (reference sequence). CDR3 sequence (DNA): TGTGCCAGCACCCTCGGGGTTGCTGGGGCCAACGTCCTGACTTTC. Protein product: CASTLGVAGANVLTF.

This clone turned up a few times. This chain connects TRBV19 to TRBJ1-1, with TRBD1 matching 11 bases. CDR1 is LNHDA and CDR2 is SQIVND in the germline V gene (reference sequence). The CDR3 length is 13 residues. The V segment lost 8 bases and the J segment 5 bases; nucleotides outside the gene matches: 4. CDR3 protein: CASWGQGGTEAFF. CDR3 sequence (DNA): TGTGCCAGTTGGGGACAGGGGGGGACTGAAGCTTTCTTT.

This clone was recorded a few times. The J gene is TRBJ1-1, the V gene TRBV5-4; 9 nucleotides align to TRBD1. This CDR3 has 17 amino acids. With V trimmed by 3 bases and J by 0 bases, 9 bases remained unmatched. Per the germline V gene, CDR1 is SGHNT and CDR2 is YYREEE (reference sequence). Here the CDR3 DNA reads TGTGCCAGCAGCTCGGGGACAGGGTTCCTCATGAACACTGAAGCTTTCTTT. Its translation is CASSSGTGFLMNTEAFF.

In its sample, this clone was seen once. J is TRBJ2-7 and V is TRBV7-2; D perhaps matches TRBD1 (5 bases). The CDR3 contains 12 residues. Germline V lookup: CDR1 SGHTA, CDR2 FQGNSA. The ends were cut back, 4 bases at V and 6 bases at J, with 10 bases in the middle. CDR3 in amino acids: CASSSTVCEQYF. The CDR3 region has the DNA TGTGCCAGCAGCTCGACAGTTTGCGAGCAGTACTTC.

This clone has only a few counts. The rearrangement links TRBV21-1 to TRBJ1-5. TRBV21-1 corresponds to a pseudogene. CDR3 length: 18 residues. The CDR3 DNA sequence: TGTGCCAGCACTCCCCGCGGGGGTGAGGTCGTTCGCAATCAGCCCCAGCATTTT. It specifies CASTPRGGEVVRNQPQHF.

The chain recombines TRBV5-1 with TRBJ1-3, with 7 bases aligning to TRBD1. The length of the CDR3 is 14 residues. Germline lookup yields CDR1 SGHRS and CDR2 YFSETQ. The V gene end was trimmed by 3 bases and the J gene end by 2 bases; junction bases not matched to a gene: 2. CDR3 protein: CASSSDRAGNTIYF. The CDR3 DNA reads as TGCGCCAGCAGCTCAGACAGGGCTGGAAACACCATATATTTT.

The V and J genes are TRBV7-8 and TRBJ1-1; TRBD1 matches 8 bases. The CDR3 is 14 residues long. V was clipped by 3 bases and J by 4 bases; unmatched bases: 4. Germline V CDR1 and CDR2: SGHVS, FQNEAQ. The CDR3 region has the DNA TGTGCCAGCAGCTTCTACAGGGGGGCCACTGAAGCTTTCTTT. It encodes CASSFYRGATEAFF.

This rearrangement joins TRBV6-1 to TRBJ1-4, with TRBD1 as a possible D gene (6 bases). The germline CDR1 and CDR2 sequences are MNHNS and SASEGT. V lost 11 bases to trimming and J lost 5 bases, with 15 bases between them. The CDR3 totals 13 residues. CDR3 loop: CAGTRGPNEKLFF. Written as DNA, the CDR3 is TGTGCCGGTACCAGGGGACCCAATGAAAAACTGTTTTTT.

V usage is TRBV10-1 and J usage is TRBJ2-1; D is undetermined. Germline V gene data show CDR1 as WNHNN and CDR2 as SYGVQD (reference sequence). This CDR3 region has 16 residues. V was cut by 0 bases and J by 0 bases, with 9 bases left in between. CDR3 loop: CASSESRWSSYNEQFF. The CDR3 region has the DNA TGCGCCAGCAGTGAGTCGCGATGGAGCTCCTACAATGAGCAGTTCTTC.